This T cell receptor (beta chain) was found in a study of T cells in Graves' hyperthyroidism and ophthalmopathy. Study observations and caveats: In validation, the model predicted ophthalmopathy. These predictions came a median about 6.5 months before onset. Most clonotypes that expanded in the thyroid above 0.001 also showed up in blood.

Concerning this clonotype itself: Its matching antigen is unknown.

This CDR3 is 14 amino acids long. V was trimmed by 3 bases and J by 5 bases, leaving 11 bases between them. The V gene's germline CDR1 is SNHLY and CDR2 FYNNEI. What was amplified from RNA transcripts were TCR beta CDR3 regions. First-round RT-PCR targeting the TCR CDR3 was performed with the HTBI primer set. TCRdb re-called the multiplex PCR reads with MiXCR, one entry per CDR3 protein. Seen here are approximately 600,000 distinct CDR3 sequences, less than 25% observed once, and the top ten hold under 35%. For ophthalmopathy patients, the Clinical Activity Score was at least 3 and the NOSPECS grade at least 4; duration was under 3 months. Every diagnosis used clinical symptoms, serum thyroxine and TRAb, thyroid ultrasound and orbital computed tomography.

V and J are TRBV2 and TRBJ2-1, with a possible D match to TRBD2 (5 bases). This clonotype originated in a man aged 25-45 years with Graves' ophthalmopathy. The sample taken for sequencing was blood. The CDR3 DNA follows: TGTGCCAGCAGTGACGAGGGTGTGAACAATGAGCAGTTCTTC. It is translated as CASSDEGVNNEQFF. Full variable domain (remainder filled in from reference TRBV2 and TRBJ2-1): EPEVTQTPSHQVTQMGQEVILRCVPISNHLYFYWYRQILGQKVEFLVSFYNNEISEKSEIFDDQFSVERPDGSNFTLKIRSTKLEDSAMYFCASSDEGVNNEQFFGPGTRLTVL.